The 9 T cell receptor beta chains reported below all come from one sample, sequenced in a study of blood T cell repertoires in COVID-19. Sequencing was performed with immunoSEQ multiplex PCR; in TCRdb, only in-frame clones are kept and a portion is missing. The profile shows about 99,000 clones, 86% of them singletons. The sequenced sample was peripheral blood. Source of these receptors: a woman in her sixties or seventies in a cohort sampled during active or convalescent COVID-19.

The rearrangement uses TRBV10-3 and TRBJ2-7, with TRBD1 matching 7 bases. The CDR3 runs 15 residues. CDR1 is ENHRY and CDR2 is SYGVKD in the germline V gene. V lost 6 bases and J lost 0; bases outside the gene matches: 8. CDR3 region: CAIRGQAVSSYEQYF. As DNA, the CDR3 is TGTGCCATCAGAGGACAGGCCGTCAGCTCCTACGAGCAGTACTTC.

The chain combines TRBV5-1 with TRBJ2-1, with 8 bases aligning to TRBD1. The CDR3 totals 15 residues. Germline assignment: CDR1 SGHRS and CDR2 YFSETQ. V gave up 0 bases and J gave up 10 bases; unmatched junction bases: 9. The CDR3 loop is CASSLEVIRTGEQFF. CDR3 sequence (DNA): TGCGCCAGCAGCTTGGAGGTGATAAGGACAGGGGAGCAGTTCTTC.

This clone was seen only once. The rearrangement joins TRBV24-1 to TRBJ2-5; 9 bases line up with TRBD2. The CDR3 has 17 residues. The germline V gene encodes CDR1 KGHDR and CDR2 SFDVKD. V lost 4 bases and J lost 5; bases outside the gene matches: 13. The CDR3 region has the DNA TGTGCCACCAGTGAGGGTAGCGGGAGCTCGGAGGGGGAGACCCAGTACTTC. Protein: CATSEGSGSSEGETQYF.

J is TRBJ1-1 and V is TRBV28, with 7 nucleotides matching TRBD1. Trimming took 7 bases from V and 2 from J; bases not matched to a gene: 10. In germline, CDR1 is MDHEN, CDR2 SYDVKM. This CDR3 region has 15 residues. The CDR3 DNA reads as TGTGCCAGCAATGTTCCCCGACAGGGAAACACTGAAGCTTTCTTT. Translation gives CASNVPRQGNTEAFF.

CDR3 in DNA: TGTGCCAGCAGCTTAGTTCCTTACGAGCAGTACTTC. It is translated as CASSLVPYEQYF. This sequence joins TRBV7-2 and TRBJ2-7; D is unresolved. V was trimmed by 1 base and J by 4 bases, leaving 5 bases between them. The germline V gene has CDR1 SGHTA and CDR2 FQGNSA. This CDR3 comprises 12 residues.

The chain links TRBV18 to TRBJ2-1; 10 bases are a match to TRBD1. V lost 8 bases, J lost 9 bases, and 19 bases stayed unmatched. The CDR3 has 17 amino acids. The germline CDR1 and CDR2 sequences are KGHSH and LQKENI. CDR3 coding DNA: TGTGCCAGCGCAAGACAGGGGGCCGGTTCTAGCGGCGGTGAGCAGTTCTTC. Protein product: CASARQGAGSSGGEQFF. The full variable domain, in which reference TRBV18 and TRBJ2-1 provide the parts outside the CDR3, is NAGVMQNPRHLVRRRGQEARLRCSPMKGHSHVYWYRQLPEEGLKFMVYLQKENIIDESGMPKERFSAEFPKEGPSILRIQQVVRGDSAAYFCASARQGAGSSGGEQFFGPGTRLTVL.

V and J are TRBV24-1 and TRBJ2-1, with 8 bases that match TRBD1. Germline assignment: CDR1 KGHDR and CDR2 SFDVKD. The J segment lost 6 bases and the V segment lost 7 bases, leaving 4 bases of the junction unmatched. The CDR3 loop spans 13 amino acids. The CDR3 reads CATRDRAFNEQFF. CDR3 sequence (DNA): TGTGCCACCAGGGACAGGGCATTCAATGAGCAGTTCTTC.

This clone appeared once. In the same sample, other DNA sequences code for this CDR3. This rearrangement joins TRBV9 to TRBJ1-6, with D perhaps TRBD1 (5 bases). Trimming shortened V by 0 bases and J by 5 bases, and 9 bases separated the two germline ends. Germline loops: CDR1 SGDLS, CDR2 YYNGEE. This CDR3 region has 15 residues. In DNA, the CDR3 is TGTGCCAGCAGCGTAGATCAGGGCAATAATTCACCCCTCCACTTT. It is translated as CASSVDQGNNSPLHF.

V gene TRBV6-6 combines with J gene TRBJ1-5; 10 bases fit TRBD1. CDR1 is MNHNY, CDR2 SVGAGI, per germline (reference sequence). The CDR3 covers 13 residues. V lost 2 bases, J lost 11 bases, and 3 bases stayed unmatched. The CDR3 spells CASSYETGGTQHF. The CDR3 DNA reads as TGTGCCAGCAGTTACGAGACAGGGGGCACCCAGCATTTT.